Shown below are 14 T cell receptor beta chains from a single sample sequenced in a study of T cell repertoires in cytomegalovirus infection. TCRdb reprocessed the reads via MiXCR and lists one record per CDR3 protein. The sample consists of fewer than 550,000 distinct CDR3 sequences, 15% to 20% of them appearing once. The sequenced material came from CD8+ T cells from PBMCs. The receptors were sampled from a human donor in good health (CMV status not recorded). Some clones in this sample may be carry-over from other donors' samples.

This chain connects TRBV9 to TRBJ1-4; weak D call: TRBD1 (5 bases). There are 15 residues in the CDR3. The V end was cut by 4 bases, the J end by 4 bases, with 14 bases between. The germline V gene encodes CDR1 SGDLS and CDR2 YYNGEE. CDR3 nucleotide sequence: TGTGCCAGCAGCCCCTCCGGGGCCTTTAATGAAAAACTGTTTTTT. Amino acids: CASSPSGAFNEKLFF.

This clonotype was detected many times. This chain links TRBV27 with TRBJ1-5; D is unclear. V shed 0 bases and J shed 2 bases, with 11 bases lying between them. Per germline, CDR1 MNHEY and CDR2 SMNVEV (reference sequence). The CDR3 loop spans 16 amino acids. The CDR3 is CASSLSPRGGNQPQHF. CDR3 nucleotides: TGTGCCAGCAGTTTATCGCCGCGGGGAGGCAATCAGCCCCAGCATTTT.

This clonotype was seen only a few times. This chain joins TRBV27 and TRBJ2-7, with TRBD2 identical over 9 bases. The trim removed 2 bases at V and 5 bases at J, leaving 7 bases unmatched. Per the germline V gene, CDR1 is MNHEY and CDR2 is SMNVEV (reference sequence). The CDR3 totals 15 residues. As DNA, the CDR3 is TGTGCCAGCAGTTTAAATCTAGCGGGATGGGACGAGCAGTACTTC. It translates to CASSLNLAGWDEQYF.

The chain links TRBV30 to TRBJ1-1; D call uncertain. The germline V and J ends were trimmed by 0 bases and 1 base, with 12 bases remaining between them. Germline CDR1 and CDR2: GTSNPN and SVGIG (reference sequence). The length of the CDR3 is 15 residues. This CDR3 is CAWSVDKGKNTEAFF. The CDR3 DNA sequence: TGTGCCTGGAGTGTTGATAAAGGCAAGAACACTGAAGCTTTCTTT.

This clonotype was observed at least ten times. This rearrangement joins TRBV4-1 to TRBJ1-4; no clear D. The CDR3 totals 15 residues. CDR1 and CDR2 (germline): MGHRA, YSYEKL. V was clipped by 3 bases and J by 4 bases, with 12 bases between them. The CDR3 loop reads CASSHEGSSNEKLFF. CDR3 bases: TGCGCCAGCAGCCACGAAGGGTCGAGTAATGAAAAACTGTTTTTT.

This CDR3 reads CASSTELLVAKNIQYF. CDR3 nucleotides: TGTGCCAGCAGTACCGAATTATTGGTAGCCAAAAACATTCAGTACTTC. The rearrangement joins TRBV28 to TRBJ2-4; D remains ambiguous. V gave up 5 bases and J gave up 0 bases, with 14 bases separating them. The CDR3 is 16 amino acids. Germline CDR1 is MDHEN and CDR2 is SYDVKM.

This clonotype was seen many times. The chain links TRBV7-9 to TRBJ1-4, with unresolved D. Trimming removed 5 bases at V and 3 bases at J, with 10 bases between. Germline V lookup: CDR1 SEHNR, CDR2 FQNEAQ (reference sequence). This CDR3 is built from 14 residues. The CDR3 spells CASSPQIANEKLFF. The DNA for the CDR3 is TGTGCCAGCAGCCCCCAGATTGCTAATGAAAAACTGTTTTTT.

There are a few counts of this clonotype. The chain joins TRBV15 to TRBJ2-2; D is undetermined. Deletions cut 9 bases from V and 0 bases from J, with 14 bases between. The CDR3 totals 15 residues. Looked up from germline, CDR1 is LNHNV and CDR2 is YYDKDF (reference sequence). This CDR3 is CATTAHVTNTGELFF. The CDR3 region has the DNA TGTGCCACTACTGCACACGTAACGAACACCGGGGAGCTGTTTTTT.

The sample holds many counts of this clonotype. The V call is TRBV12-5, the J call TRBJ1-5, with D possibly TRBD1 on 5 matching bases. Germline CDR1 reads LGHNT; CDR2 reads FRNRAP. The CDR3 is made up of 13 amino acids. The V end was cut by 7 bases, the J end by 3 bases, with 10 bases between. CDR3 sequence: CASAGTDNQPQHF. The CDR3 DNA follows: TGTGCTAGTGCTGGGACGGACAATCAGCCCCAGCATTTT.

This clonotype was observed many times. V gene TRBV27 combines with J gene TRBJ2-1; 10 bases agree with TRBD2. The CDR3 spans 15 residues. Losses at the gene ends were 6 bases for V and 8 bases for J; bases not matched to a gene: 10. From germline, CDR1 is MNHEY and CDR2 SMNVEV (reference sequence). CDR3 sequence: CASSLLAGAGDEQFF. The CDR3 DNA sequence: TGTGCCAGCAGCCTGCTAGCGGGAGCCGGAGATGAGCAGTTCTTC.

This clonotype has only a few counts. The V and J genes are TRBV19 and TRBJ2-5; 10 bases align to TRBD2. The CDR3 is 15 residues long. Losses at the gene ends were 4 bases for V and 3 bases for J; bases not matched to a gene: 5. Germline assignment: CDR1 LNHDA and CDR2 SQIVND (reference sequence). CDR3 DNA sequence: TGTGCCAGTAGTACCGAAGCGGGAGGGAAAGAGACCCAGTACTTC. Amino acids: CASSTEAGGKETQYF.

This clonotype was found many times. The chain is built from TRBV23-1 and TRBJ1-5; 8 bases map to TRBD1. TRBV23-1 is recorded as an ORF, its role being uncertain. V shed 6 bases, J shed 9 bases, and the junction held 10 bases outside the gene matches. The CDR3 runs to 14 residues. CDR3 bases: TGCGCCAGCAGAAAGGACAGGGAAGGGCCGCCCCAGCATTTT. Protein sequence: CASRKDREGPPQHF.

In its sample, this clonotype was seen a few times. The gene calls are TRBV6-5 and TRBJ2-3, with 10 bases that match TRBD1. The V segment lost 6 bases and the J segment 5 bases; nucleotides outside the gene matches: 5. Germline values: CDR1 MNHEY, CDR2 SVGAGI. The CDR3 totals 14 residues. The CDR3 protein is CASRSTGGIDTQYF. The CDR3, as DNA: TGTGCCAGCAGATCGACAGGGGGCATAGATACGCAGTATTTT.

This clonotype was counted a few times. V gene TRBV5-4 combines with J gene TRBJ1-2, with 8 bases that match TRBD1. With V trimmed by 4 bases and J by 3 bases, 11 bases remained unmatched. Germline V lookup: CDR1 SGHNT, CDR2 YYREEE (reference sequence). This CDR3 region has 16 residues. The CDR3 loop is CASSPWTGKTHYGYTF. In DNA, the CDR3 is TGTGCCAGCAGCCCCTGGACAGGGAAGACCCACTATGGCTACACCTTC.